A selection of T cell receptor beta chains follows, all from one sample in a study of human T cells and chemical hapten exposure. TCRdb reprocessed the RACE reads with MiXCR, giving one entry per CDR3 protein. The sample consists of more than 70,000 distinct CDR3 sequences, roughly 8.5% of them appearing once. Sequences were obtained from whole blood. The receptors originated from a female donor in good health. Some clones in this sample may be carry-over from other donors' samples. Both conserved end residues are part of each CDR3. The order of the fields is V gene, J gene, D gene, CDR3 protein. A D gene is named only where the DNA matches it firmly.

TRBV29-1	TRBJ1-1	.	CSVEDWTVNTEAFF
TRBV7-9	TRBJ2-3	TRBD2	CASTVAGFTDTQYF
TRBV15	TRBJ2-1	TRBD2	CATSGRLASGNEQFF
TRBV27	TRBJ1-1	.	CASRPTKGSANTEAFF
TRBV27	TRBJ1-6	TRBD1	CASSLKGQLNSPLHF
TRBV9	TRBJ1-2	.	CASSVGSGNTNYGYTF
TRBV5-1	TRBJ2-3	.	CASSSAGSTDTQYF
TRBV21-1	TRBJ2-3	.	CASSKPDTQYF
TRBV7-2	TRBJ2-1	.	CASSSLAPRKGNEQFF
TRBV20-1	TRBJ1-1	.	CSAPANTEAFF
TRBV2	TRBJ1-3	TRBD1	CASSVDRVGNTIYF
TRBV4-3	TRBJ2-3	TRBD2	CASSRAPVTSGSTDTQYF
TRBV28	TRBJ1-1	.	CASSPGLREAFF
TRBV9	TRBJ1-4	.	CASSAAATNEKLFF
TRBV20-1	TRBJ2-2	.	CSARELGNTGELFF
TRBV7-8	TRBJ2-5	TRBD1	CASSLLTGGPQETQYF
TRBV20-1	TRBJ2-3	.	CSARDRRQGLTDTQYF
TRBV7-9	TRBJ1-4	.	CASSPAGLNEKLFF
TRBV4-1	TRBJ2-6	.	CASSQEASGANVLTF
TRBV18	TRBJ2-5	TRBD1	CASSLDRAQETQYF
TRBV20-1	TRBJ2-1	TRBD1	CSARPGQYNEQFF
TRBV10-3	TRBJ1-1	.	CAIFQSTEAFF
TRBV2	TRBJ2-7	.	CASSEIVERGSGRILTYEQYF
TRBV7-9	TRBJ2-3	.	CASSQAAGGRDTQYF
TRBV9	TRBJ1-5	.	CASSVGIYQPQHF
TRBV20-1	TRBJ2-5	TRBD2	CSATGGGFETQYF
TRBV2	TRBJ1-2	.	CASLTGLRGYTF
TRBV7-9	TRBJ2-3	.	CASNGDTQYF
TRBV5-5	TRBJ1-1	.	CASSFLSENTEAFF
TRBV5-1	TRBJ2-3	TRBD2	CASSLKREVPDTQYF
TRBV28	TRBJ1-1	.	CASTMGRAEAFF
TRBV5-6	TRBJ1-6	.	CASSFGGRVSPLHF
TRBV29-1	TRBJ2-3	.	CSVEIHLSTDTQYF
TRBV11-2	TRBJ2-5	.	CASSLIGSLAQETQYF
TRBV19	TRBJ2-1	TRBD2	CASRGGLAVYNEQFF
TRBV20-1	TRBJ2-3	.	CSARDMPGDTQYF
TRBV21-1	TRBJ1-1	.	CASTPSSRDRVGFLAFF
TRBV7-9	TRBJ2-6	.	CASPRPLPGAGANVLTF
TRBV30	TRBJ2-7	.	CAWRTPGPAGEQYF
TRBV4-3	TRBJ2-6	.	CASSQDLGLAGANVLTF
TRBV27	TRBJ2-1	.	CASSLTGRMGNEQFF
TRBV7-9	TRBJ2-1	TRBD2	CASLSSGVAGSSYNEQFF
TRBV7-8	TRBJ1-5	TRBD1	CASSTGTGGSQPQHF
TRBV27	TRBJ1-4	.	CASGRRAGDEKLFF
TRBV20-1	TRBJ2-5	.	CSARGQIQETQYF
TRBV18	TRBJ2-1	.	CASSPPGDNEQFF
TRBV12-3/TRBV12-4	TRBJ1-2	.	CASSFRPQGYTF
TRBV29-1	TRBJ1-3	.	CSVPTEGNTIYF